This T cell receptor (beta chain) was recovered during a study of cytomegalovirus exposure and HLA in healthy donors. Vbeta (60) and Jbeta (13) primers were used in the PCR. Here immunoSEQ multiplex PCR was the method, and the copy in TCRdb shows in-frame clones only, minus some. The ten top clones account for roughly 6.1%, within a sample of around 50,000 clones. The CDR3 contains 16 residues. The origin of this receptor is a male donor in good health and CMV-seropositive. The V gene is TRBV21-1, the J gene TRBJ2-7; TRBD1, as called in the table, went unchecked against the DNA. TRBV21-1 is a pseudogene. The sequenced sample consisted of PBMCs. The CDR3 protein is CASSKRGMWDNYEQYF. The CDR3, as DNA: TGTGCCAGCAGCAAAAGGGGGATGTGGGACAACTACGAGCAGTACTTC.